The 21 T cell receptor beta chains in this list originate from one sample, sequenced in a study of T-cell reconstitution after alpha-beta-depleted transplantation in children. This sample's TCRbeta library carried unique molecular identifier barcodes. TCRdb called the PCR reads again in MiXCR, with one record for every CDR3 protein. The table lists about 540,000 distinct CDR3 sequences, about a sixth of them singletons. The input for sequencing was PBMCs from the stem cell graft donor, taken from the stem cell graft. The receptors shown here come from a human donor who donated a stem cell graft to a child with acute lymphoblastic leukemia.

This clonotype has a handful of counts. V is TRBV6-5 and J is TRBJ1-1; D is perhaps TRBD1 (5 bases). The germline V and J ends were trimmed by 3 bases and 4 bases, with 9 bases remaining between them. CDR1 and CDR2 (germline): MNHEY, SVGAGI. The CDR3 extends over 13 amino acids. CDR3 in DNA: TGTGCCAGCAGTTATGAGAGGGGCACTGAAGCTTTCTTT. It encodes CASSYERGTEAFF.

The DNA of the CDR3 is TGCAGTGCTAGAGAGGTGGACAGGTTGATGGGAAACACCATATATTTT. The encoded protein is CSAREVDRLMGNTIYF. The chain couples TRBV20-1 to TRBJ1-3; 7 bases line up with TRBD1. Germline values: CDR1 DFQATT, CDR2 SNEGSKA (reference sequence). Trimming at V came to 0 bases and at J to 4 bases, leaving 9 bases not matched to a gene. This CDR3 is 16 amino acids long.

The chain carries TRBV19 and TRBJ1-2, with 9 bases lining up with TRBD1. The germline V gene encodes CDR1 LNHDA and CDR2 SQIVND (reference sequence). Trimming cost V 5 bases and J 4 bases; bases outside gene matches: 5. This CDR3 has 14 amino acids. The CDR3 nucleotides are TGTGCCAGTAGTTCCCGGGACAGGGCCTATGGCTACACCTTC. The encoded protein is CASSSRDRAYGYTF.

The chain has TRBV2 and TRBJ2-7; unclear D gene. Germline V CDR1 and CDR2: SNHLY, FYNNEI. V lost 8 bases to trimming and J lost 2 bases, with 16 bases between them. This CDR3 comprises 14 residues. CDR3 residues: CASRSKDGTYEQYF. The CDR3 DNA sequence: TGTGCCAGCCGATCTAAGGACGGTACCTACGAGCAGTACTTC. The full variable domain, completed using reference TRBV2 and TRBJ2-7, is EPEVTQTPSHQVTQMGQEVILRCVPISNHLYFYWYRQILGQKVEFLVSFYNNEISEKSEIFDDQFSVERPDGSNFTLKIRSTKLEDSAMYFCASRSKDGTYEQYFGPGTRLTVT.

This clonotype was counted ten times or more. The chain links TRBV10-1 to TRBJ2-7; 13 bases map to TRBD2. Germline V gene lookup returns CDR1 WNHNN and CDR2 SYGVQD (reference sequence). V lost 3 bases, J lost 6 bases, and 5 bases stayed unmatched. This CDR3 is built from 15 residues. Here the CDR3 reads CASSDGLAGEFEQYF. CDR3 nucleotide sequence: TGCGCCAGCAGTGACGGACTAGCGGGAGAGTTCGAGCAGTACTTC.

This clonotype occurred a few times. This chain uses TRBV4-2 with TRBJ2-1, with a possible D match to TRBD2 (6 bases). CDR3 size: 17 residues. Germline CDR1 LGHNA, CDR2 YNFKEQ. V was cut by 2 bases and J by 0 bases, with 14 bases left in between. CDR3 amino acids: CASSQIVAGLSYNEQFF. The CDR3 DNA reads as TGTGCCAGCAGCCAAATCGTCGCGGGACTCTCCTACAATGAGCAGTTCTTC.

This clonotype was detected only a few times. The chain joins TRBV29-1 to TRBJ2-7, with 7 bases that match TRBD2. CDR1 and CDR2 (germline): SQVTM, ANQGSEA. The CDR3 covers 13 residues. The trim removed 4 bases at V and 5 bases at J, leaving 8 bases unmatched. The CDR3 bases are TGCAGCGTTGCTCCCCGACTAGCAAACGAGCAGTACTTC. This encodes CSVAPRLANEQYF.

This clonotype was found a few times. The chain combines TRBV19 with TRBJ2-7; D gene uncertain. The V gene lost 4 bases and the J gene lost 3 bases, with 4 bases spanning the gap. The CDR3 runs 11 residues. The germline V gene has CDR1 LNHDA and CDR2 SQIVND (reference sequence). Here the CDR3 DNA reads TGTGCCAGTAGTAATGTCTACGAGCAGTACTTC. This encodes CASSNVYEQYF.

V is TRBV21-1 and J is TRBJ2-7; the D segment call TRBD1 is taken from the table without a DNA check. TRBV21-1 is annotated as a pseudogene. The CDR3 is 17 amino acids. The CDR3 here is CASSLRSTQGAAYEQYF. CDR3 DNA sequence: TGTGCCAGCAGCCTCCGGAGCACCCAGGGGGCGGCCTACGAGCAGTACTTC.

Ten or more counts support this clonotype. V gene TRBV12-3 or TRBV12-4 combines with J gene TRBJ1-3; no reliable D call. Between the trimmed V and J ends, which lost 7 bases and 0 bases, there was a span of 10 bases. The CDR3 consists of 14 residues. This CDR3 reads CASTRRISGNTIYF. The CDR3, as DNA: TGTGCCAGCACCCGGAGGATCTCTGGAAACACCATATATTTT.

This chain uses TRBV5-1 with TRBJ2-3; D remains unclear. The CDR3 sequence is 14 residues long. Trimming cost V 2 bases and J 2 bases, with 9 bases left between them. CDR1 and CDR2 from the germline V gene are SGHRS and YFSETQ. CDR3 in amino acids: CASSFGGDTDTQYF. The CDR3 DNA reads TGCGCCAGCAGCTTCGGCGGAGACACAGATACGCAGTATTTT.

This chain joins TRBV9 and TRBJ2-7; TRBD1 agrees at 8 bases. Germline CDR1 SGDLS, CDR2 YYNGEE. Trimming at V came to 4 bases and at J to 5 bases, leaving 5 bases not matched to a gene. This CDR3 has 13 amino acids. For the CDR3, the DNA is TGTGCCAGCAGCACGGACAGGGTCCACGAGCAGTACTTC. It specifies CASSTDRVHEQYF. The entire variable domain, with the rest obtained from reference TRBV9 and TRBJ2-7, is as follows: DSGVTQTPKHLITATGQRVTLRCSPRSGDLSVYWYQQSLDQGLQFLIQYYNGEERAKGNILERFSAQQFPDLHSELNLSSLELGDSALYFCASSTDRVHEQYFGPGTRLTVT.

This clonotype was seen a few times. This rearrangement joins TRBV29-1 to TRBJ2-1; 13 bases align to TRBD2. The CDR3 is 20 amino acids. V was clipped by 1 base and J by 4 bases; unmatched bases: 16. Germline V lookup: CDR1 SQVTM, CDR2 ANQGSEA. The CDR3 loop reads CSVEVSGLAGEGYNYNEQFF. CDR3 DNA sequence: TGCAGCGTTGAAGTGTCCGGACTAGCGGGAGAGGGTTATAATTACAATGAGCAGTTCTTC.

This clonotype was found many times. The chain carries TRBV5-1 and TRBJ1-6, with 7 bases aligning to TRBD1. The CDR3 totals 16 residues. V lost 3 bases and J lost 5; bases outside the gene matches: 8. Germline CDR1 SGHRS, CDR2 YFSETQ. In DNA form, the CDR3 reads TGCGCCAGCAGCTCAAGACAGGGTGGGAATAATTCACCCCTCCACTTT. Translated, it gives CASSSRQGGNNSPLHF. Complete variable domain (other parts from reference TRBV5-1 and TRBJ1-6): KAGVTQTPRYLIKTRGQQVTLSCSPISGHRSVSWYQQTPGQGLQFLFEYFSETQRNKGNFPGRFSGRQFSNSRSEMNVSTLELGDSALYLCASSSRQGGNNSPLHFGNGTRLTVT.

CDR3 residues: CASSDSPRSYNEQFF. The DNA of the CDR3 is TGTGCCAGCAGTGACTCTCCTAGGTCCTACAATGAGCAGTTCTTC. The V call is TRBV25-1, the J call TRBJ2-1; D ambiguous. V was trimmed by 3 bases and J by 1 base, leaving 10 bases between them. Germline CDR1 is MGHDK and CDR2 is SYGVNS. CDR3 length: 15 residues.

A few counts support this clonotype. This chain connects TRBV7-9 to TRBJ1-6, with D possibly matching TRBD1 (5 bases). There are 15 residues in the CDR3. Trimming took 4 bases from V and 6 from J, leaving 13 bases between them. Looked up from germline, CDR1 is SEHNR and CDR2 is FQNEAQ (reference sequence). CDR3 sequence: CASSYRTGPNSPLHF. In DNA, the CDR3 is TGTGCCAGCAGCTACCGGACGGGACCTAATTCACCCCTCCACTTT. Filled out from reference TRBV7-9 and TRBJ1-6, the complete variable domain reads DTGVSQNPRHKITKRGQNVTFRCDPISEHNRLYWYRQTLGQGPEFLTYFQNEAQLEKSRLLSDRFSAERPKGSFSTLEIQRTEQGDSAMYLCASSYRTGPNSPLHFGNGTRLTVT.

This chain connects TRBV5-1 to TRBJ2-3; possibly TRBD1 for D (6 bases). This CDR3 comprises 14 residues. Germline assignment: CDR1 SGHRS and CDR2 YFSETQ. The V and J ends lost 3 bases and 0 bases respectively, with 8 bases between them. Written as DNA, the CDR3 is TGCGCCAGCAGCTCGACAGGTAGCACAGATACGCAGTATTTT. It specifies CASSSTGSTDTQYF. The full variable domain, in which reference TRBV5-1 and TRBJ2-3 provide the parts outside the CDR3, is KAGVTQTPRYLIKTRGQQVTLSCSPISGHRSVSWYQQTPGQGLQFLFEYFSETQRNKGNFPGRFSGRQFSNSRSEMNVSTLELGDSALYLCASSSTGSTDTQYFGPGTRLTVL.

Comment on this clonotype: The junction departs from the called germline gene at one end, perhaps through a read error. The genes are TRBV5-1 and TRBJ1-1, with TRBD1 identical over 8 bases. CDR1 and CDR2 (germline): SGHRS, YFSETQ. The CDR3 has 14 amino acids. The DNA for the CDR3 is TGCGCCAGCAGCTTGGCAGGGGGCTCGGATGAACCTTTCTTT. Translating it yields CASSLAGGSDEPFF.

This clonotype was seen a few times. The rearrangement links TRBV12-3 or TRBV12-4 to TRBJ2-7; tentative D call: TRBD1 (6 bases). Deletions cut 7 bases from V and 3 bases from J, with 13 bases between. The CDR3 has 13 residues. CDR3 coding DNA: TGTGCCAGCAAACCGGGACACCACTACGAGCAGTACTTC. This sequence encodes CASKPGHHYEQYF.

The genes are TRBV5-1 and TRBJ2-6, with TRBD1 as a possible D gene (6 bases). V lost 4 bases, J lost 4 bases, and 21 bases lay in between. In germline, CDR1 is SGHRS, CDR2 YFSETQ. CDR3 length: 18 amino acids. In nucleotides, the CDR3 is TGCGCCAGCAGCCTAGGGGGACAATCCACTCTGGGGGCCAACGTCCTGACTTTC. It encodes CASSLGGQSTLGANVLTF.

This clonotype was observed a few times. The chain recombines TRBV5-1 with TRBJ2-1; 10 bases match TRBD2. Unmatched junction bases numbered 3, after V lost 1 base and J lost 2 bases. CDR1 is SGHRS and CDR2 is YFSETQ in the germline V gene. The CDR3 sequence is 16 residues long. The CDR3 spells CASSLRLAGAYNEQFF. CDR3 coding DNA: TGCGCCAGCAGCTTGAGGCTAGCGGGAGCCTACAATGAGCAGTTCTTC.